The sequence of this TCR beta chain was determined in a study of human T cells and chemical hapten exposure. Study-level background: Predominantly women, the patients had alopecia areata, totalis or universalis. General study results and limits: There was no change with DPC sensitization in TCRs above 1 in 1000 frequency.

Note on this clonotype: Its antigen is unknown.

This CDR3 is 14 amino acids long. With 5 bases clipped from V and 4 bases from J, the junction kept 6 bases outside the gene matches. Per germline, CDR1 MGHDK and CDR2 SYGVNS. In TCRdb, the RACE reads were re-called with MiXCR into one record per CDR3 protein. The sample lists about 380,000 distinct CDR3 sequences; 5% to 6.5% were seen once. The time point here: pre-sensitization, week 0. Treatment described: therapeutic diphenylcyclopropenone sensitization with weekly scalp DPC. This receptor was identified in a woman aged 50 to 60 with alopecia areata. Some clones in this sample may be carry-over from other donors' samples. This rearrangement joins TRBV25-1 to TRBJ2-5; 8 positions match TRBD2. Sample: whole blood, taken in connection with sensitization to the hapten diphenylcyclopropenone (DPC). CDR3 protein: CASSPQREIETQYF. The CDR3 nucleotides are TGTGCCAGCAGTCCCCAGCGGGAGATAGAGACCCAGTACTTC.